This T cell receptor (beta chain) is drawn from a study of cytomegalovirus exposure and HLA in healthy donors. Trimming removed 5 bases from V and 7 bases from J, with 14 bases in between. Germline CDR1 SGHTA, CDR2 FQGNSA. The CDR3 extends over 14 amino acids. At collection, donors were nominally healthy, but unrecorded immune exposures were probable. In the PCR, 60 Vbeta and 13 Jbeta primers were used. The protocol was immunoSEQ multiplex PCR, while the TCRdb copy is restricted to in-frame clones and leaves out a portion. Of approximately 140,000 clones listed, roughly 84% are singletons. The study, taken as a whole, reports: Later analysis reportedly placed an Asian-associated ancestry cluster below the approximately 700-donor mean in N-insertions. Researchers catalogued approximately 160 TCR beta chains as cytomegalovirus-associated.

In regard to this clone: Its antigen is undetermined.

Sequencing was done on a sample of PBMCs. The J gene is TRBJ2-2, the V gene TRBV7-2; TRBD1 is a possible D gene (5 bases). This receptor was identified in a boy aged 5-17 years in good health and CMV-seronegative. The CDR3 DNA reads TGTGCCAGCAGCCCCGTGGGGCCCGGCGGGGAGCTGTTTTTT. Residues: CASSPVGPGGELFF.